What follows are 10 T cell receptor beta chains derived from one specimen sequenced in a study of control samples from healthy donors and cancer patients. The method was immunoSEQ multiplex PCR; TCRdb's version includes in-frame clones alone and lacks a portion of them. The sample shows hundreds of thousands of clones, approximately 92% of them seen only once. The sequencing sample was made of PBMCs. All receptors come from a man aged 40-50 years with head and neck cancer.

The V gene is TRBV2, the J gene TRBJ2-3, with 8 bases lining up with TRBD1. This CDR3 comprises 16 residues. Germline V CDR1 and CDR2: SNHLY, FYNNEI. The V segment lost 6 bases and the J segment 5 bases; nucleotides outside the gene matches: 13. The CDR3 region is CASSELRTGQGDTQYF. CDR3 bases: TGTGCCAGCAGCGAACTCCGGACAGGGCAGGGAGATACGCAGTATTTT.

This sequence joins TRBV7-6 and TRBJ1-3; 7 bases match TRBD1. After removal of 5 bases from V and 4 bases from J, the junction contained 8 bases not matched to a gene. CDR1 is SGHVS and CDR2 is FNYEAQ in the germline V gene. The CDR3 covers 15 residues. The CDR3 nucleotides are TGTGCCAGCAGCCCACAGACAGGGTACGGAAACACCATATATTTT. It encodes CASSPQTGYGNTIYF.

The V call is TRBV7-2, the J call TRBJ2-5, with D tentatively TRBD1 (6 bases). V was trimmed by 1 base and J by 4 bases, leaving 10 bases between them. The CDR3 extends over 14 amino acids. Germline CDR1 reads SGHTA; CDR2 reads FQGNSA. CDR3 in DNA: TGTGCCAGCAGCTTAGGACTGGGGGCAGAGACCCAGTACTTC. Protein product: CASSLGLGAETQYF.

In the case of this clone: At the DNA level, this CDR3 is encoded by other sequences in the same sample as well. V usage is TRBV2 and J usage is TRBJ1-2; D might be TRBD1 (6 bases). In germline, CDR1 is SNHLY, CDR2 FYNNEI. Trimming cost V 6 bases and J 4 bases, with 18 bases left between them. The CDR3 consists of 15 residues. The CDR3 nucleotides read TGTGCCAGCAGGGCGGGGGGCGAGGGGGGCTATGGCTACACCTTC. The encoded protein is CASRAGGEGGYGYTF.

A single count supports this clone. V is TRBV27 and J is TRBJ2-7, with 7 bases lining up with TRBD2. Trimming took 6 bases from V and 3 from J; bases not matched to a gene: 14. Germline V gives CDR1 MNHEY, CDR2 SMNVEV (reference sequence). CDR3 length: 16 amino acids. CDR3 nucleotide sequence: TGTGCCAGCAGGAGGGAGGGGCACAGGCTTAACTACGAGCAGTACTTC. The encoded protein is CASRREGHRLNYEQYF.

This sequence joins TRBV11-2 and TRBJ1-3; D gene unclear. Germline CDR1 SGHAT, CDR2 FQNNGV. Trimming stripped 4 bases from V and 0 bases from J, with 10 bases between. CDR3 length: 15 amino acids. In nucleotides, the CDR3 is TGTGCCAGCAGCTCCGCGTGGGGCTCTGGAAACACCATATATTTT. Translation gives CASSSAWGSGNTIYF.

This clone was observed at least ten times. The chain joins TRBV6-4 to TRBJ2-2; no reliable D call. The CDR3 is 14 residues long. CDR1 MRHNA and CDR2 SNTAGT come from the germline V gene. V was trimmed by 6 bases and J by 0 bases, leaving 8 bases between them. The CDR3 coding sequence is TGTGCCAGCAGCTTTCGGGCGAACACCGGGGAGCTGTTTTTT. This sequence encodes CASSFRANTGELFF.

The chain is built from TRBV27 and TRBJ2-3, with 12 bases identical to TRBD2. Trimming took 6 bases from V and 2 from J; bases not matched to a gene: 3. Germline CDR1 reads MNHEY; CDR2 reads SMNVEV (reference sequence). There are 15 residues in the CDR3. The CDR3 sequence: CASRTSGGLTDTQYF. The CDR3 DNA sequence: TGTGCCAGCAGGACTAGCGGGGGCCTCACAGATACGCAGTATTTT.

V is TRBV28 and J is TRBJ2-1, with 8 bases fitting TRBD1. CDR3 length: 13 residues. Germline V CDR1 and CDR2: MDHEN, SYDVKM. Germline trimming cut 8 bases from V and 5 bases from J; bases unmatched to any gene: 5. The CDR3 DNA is TGTGCCAGCGGGACAGGACGGCACAATGAGCAGTTCTTC. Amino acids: CASGTGRHNEQFF.

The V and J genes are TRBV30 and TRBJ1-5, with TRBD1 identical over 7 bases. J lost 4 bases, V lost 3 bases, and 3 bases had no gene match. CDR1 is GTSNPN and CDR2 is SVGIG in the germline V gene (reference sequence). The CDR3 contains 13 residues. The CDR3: CAWSKQGNQPQHF. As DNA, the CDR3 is TGTGCCTGGAGCAAACAGGGGAATCAGCCCCAGCATTTT.